This T cell receptor beta chain derives from a study of tumor-infiltrating lymphocytes in primary liver carcinoma. In the study overall: All patients, whether men or women, fell within 30 to 69 years of age.

Germline DNA was also extracted, and blood RNA derived from unsorted whole blood. Investigators obtained 4 to 4.5 milliliters of peripheral blood ahead of surgery. A constant-region primer served to make TCR beta cDNA from approximately 490 ng total RNA. Each TCR beta library was derived from three nested multiplex PCR rounds that employed slightly modified ARM-PCR. The first two PCR rounds, roughly 11 cycles each, used TRBV1-TRBV30 forward primers and a C-beta reverse primer. TCRdb processed the multiplex PCR reads anew with MiXCR; each CDR3 protein has one entry. The sample lists roughly 180,000 distinct CDR3 sequences; approximately 60% were seen once. Study results and limitations: With p = 0.039, the top-250-clone fraction in tumors significantly exceeded that in blood.

Turning to this clonotype: Its antigen is as yet unknown.

V shed 6 bases and J 4 bases; nucleotides not matched to a gene: 7. CDR3 length: 15 residues. This chain uses TRBV12-3 or TRBV12-4 with TRBJ1-5; 9 bases map to TRBD1. Sequenced material: peripheral blood. This receptor was identified in a man in his forties with primary liver carcinoma and hepatitis B virus infection. CDR3 loop: CASRPTQGANQPQHF. In nucleotides, the CDR3 is TGTGCCAGCAGGCCGACACAGGGGGCGAATCAGCCCCAGCATTTT.